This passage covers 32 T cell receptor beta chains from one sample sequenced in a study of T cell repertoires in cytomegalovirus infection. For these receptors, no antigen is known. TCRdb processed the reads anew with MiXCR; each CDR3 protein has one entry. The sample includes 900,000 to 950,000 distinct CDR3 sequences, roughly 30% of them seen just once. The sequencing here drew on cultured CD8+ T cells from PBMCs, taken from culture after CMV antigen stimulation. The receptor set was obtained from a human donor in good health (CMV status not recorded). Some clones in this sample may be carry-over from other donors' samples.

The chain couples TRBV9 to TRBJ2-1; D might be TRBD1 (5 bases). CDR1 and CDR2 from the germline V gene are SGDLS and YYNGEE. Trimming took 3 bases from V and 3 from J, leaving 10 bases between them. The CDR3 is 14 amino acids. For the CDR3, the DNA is TGTGCCAGCAGCGCCCGACAGAGCTACAATGAGCAGTTCTTC. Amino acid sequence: CASSARQSYNEQFF. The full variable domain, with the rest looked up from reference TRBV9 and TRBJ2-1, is DSGVTQTPKHLITATGQRVTLRCSPRSGDLSVYWYQQSLDQGLQFLIQYYNGEERAKGNILERFSAQQFPDLHSELNLSSLELGDSALYFCASSARQSYNEQFFGPGTRLTVL.

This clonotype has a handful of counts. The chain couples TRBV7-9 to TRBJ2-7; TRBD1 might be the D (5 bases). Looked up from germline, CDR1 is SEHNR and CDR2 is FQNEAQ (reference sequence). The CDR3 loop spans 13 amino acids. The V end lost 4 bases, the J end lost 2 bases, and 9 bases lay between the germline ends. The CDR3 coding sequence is TGTGCCAGCAGCTCCCCGACAGCCTACGAGCAGTACGTC. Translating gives CASSSPTAYEQYV.

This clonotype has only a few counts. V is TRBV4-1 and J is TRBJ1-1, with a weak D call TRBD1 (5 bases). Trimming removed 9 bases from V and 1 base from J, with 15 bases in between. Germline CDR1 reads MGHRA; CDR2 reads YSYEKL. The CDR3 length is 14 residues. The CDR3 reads CASSPGNKNTEAFF. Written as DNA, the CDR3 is TGCGCCAGTAGTCCAGGGAACAAGAACACTGAAGCTTTCTTT.

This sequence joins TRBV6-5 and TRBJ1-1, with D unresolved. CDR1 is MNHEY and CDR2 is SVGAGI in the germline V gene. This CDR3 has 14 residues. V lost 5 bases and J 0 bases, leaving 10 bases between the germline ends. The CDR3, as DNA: TGTGCCAGCAGTCCCACACTTTTGAACACTGAAGCTTTCTTT. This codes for CASSPTLLNTEAFF.

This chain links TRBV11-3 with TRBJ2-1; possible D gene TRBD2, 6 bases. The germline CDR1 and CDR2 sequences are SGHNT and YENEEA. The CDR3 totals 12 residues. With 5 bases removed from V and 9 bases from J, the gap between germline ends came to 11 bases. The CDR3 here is CASSPEEGEQFF. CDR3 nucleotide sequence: TGTGCCAGCAGCCCCGAGGAGGGTGAGCAGTTCTTC. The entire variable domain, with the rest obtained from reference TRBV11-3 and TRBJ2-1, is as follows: EAGVVQSPRYKIIEKKQPVAFWCNPISGHNTLYWYLQNLGQGPELLIRYENEEAVDDSQLPKDRFSAERLKGVDSTLKIQPAELGDSAVYLCASSPEEGEQFFGPGTRLTVL.

The CDR3 sequence: CASDRGGGWVMENIQYF. The CDR3 bases are TGTGCCAGTGATCGGGGGGGAGGATGGGTTATGGAAAACATTCAGTACTTC. The chain uses TRBV6-2 or TRBV6-3 and TRBJ2-4, with TRBD2 identical over 8 bases. This CDR3 comprises 17 residues. Germline-derived CDR1 and CDR2 are MNHEY and SVGEGT. V lost 9 bases, J lost 5 bases, and 18 bases stayed unmatched.

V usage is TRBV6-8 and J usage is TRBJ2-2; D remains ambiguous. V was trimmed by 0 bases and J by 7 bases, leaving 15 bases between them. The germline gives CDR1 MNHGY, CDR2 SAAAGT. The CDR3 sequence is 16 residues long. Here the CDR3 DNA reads TGTGCCAGCAGTTACTCGCTCCCAGAGTCAGGCGGGGAGCTGTTTTTT. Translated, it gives CASSYSLPESGGELFF.

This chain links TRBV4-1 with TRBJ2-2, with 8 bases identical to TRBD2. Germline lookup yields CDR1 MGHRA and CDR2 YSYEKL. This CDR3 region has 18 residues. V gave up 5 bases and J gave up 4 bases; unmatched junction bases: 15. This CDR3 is CASSDAFGRGEGTGELFF. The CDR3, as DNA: TGCGCCAGCAGCGATGCTTTTGGGCGGGGGGAAGGCACCGGGGAGCTGTTTTTT.

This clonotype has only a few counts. Here the CDR3 DNA reads TGTGCCAGCAGCTTAAGGGGGGGTGAAGTTAATTCACCCCTCCACTTT. Encoded protein: CASSLRGGEVNSPLHF. The chain employs TRBV7-9 and TRBJ1-6, with a possible D match to TRBD1 (6 bases). Trimming shortened V by 2 bases and J by 6 bases, and 14 bases separated the two germline ends. This CDR3 comprises 16 residues. CDR1 and CDR2 (germline): SEHNR, FQNEAQ (reference sequence).

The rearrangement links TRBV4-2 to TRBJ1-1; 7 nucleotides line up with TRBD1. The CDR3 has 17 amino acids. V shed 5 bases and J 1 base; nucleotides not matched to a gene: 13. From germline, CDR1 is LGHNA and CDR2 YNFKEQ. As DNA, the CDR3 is TGTGCCAGCAGCAGACAGGGAAGTACTACCAAGAACACTGAAGCTTTCTTT. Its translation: CASSRQGSTTKNTEAFF.

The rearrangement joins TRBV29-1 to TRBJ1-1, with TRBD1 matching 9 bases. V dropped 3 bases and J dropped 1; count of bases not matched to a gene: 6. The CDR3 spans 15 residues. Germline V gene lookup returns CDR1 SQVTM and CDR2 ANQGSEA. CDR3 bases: TGCAGCGTTGACATGGACAGGGGTGGGAACACTGAAGCTTTCTTT. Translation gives CSVDMDRGGNTEAFF.

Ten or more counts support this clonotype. The CDR3 sequence: CASSLRDRDEQFF. DNA for the CDR3: TGTGCCAGCAGCCTTCGGGACAGGGATGAGCAGTTCTTC. This chain uses TRBV7-2 with TRBJ2-1; 9 bases match TRBD1. This CDR3 comprises 13 residues. Trimming removed 5 bases from V and 8 bases from J; junction bases left unmatched: 4. The germline gives CDR1 SGHTA, CDR2 FQGNSA.

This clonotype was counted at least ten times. The CDR3 DNA sequence: TGTGCCAGCAGCTTATATGGGGGAGACAATCAGCCCCAGCATTTT. It encodes CASSLYGGDNQPQHF. The chain couples TRBV11-2 to TRBJ1-5; D possibly corresponds to TRBD1 (5 bases). Germline V gives CDR1 SGHAT, CDR2 FQNNGV. V was shortened by 2 bases and J by 3 bases, with 11 bases between the two germline ends. The CDR3 covers 15 residues.

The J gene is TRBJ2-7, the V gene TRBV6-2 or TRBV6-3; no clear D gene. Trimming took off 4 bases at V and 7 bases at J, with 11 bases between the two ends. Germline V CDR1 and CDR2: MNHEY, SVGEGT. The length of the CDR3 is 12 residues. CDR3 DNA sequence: TGTGCCAGCAGTTTCAACAATTATGAGCAGTACGTC. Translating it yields CASSFNNYEQYV.

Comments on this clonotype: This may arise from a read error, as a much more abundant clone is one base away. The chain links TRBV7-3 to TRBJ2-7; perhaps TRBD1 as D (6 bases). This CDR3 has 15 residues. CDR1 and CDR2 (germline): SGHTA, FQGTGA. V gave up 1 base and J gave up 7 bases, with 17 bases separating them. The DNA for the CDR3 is TGTGCCAGCAGCTTAAATCGGCAGGGGACAAGGGAGCAGTACGTC. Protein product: CASSLNRQGTREQYV.

CDR3 amino acids: CAISDSGEIQETQYF. The CDR3 nucleotides read TGTGCCATCAGTGACTCTGGGGAGATCCAAGAGACCCAGTACTTC. V gene TRBV10-3 combines with J gene TRBJ2-5; D possibly corresponds to TRBD2 (5 bases). CDR1 and CDR2 from the germline V gene are ENHRY and SYGVKD. The length of the CDR3 is 15 residues. V lost 3 bases and J 1 base, leaving 12 bases between the germline ends.

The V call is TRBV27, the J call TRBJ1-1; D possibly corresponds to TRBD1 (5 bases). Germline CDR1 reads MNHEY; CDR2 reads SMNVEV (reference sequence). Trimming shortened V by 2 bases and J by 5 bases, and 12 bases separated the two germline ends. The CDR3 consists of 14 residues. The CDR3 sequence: CASSLGSEGTEAFF. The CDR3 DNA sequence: TGTGCCAGCAGTTTAGGGTCTGAGGGGACTGAAGCTTTCTTT.

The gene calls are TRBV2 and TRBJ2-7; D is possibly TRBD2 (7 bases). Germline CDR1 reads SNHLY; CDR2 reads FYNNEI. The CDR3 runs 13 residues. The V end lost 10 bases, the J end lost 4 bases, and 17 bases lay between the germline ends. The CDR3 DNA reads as TGTGCCACCGACGGCGGGGGCTTGTACGAGCAGTACGTC. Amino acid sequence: CATDGGGLYEQYV.

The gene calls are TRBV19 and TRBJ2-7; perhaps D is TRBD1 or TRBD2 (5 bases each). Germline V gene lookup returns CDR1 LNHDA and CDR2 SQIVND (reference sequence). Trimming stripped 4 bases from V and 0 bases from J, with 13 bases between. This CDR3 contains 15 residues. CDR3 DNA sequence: TGTGCCAGTAGTACGGGACCATTCAGCTCCTACGAGCAGTACTTC. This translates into CASSTGPFSSYEQYF.

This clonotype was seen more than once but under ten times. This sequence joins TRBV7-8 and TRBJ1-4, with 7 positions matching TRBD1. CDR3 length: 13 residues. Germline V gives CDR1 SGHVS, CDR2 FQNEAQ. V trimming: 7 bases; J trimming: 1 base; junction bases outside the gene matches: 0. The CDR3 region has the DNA TGTGCCAGCAACAGGGGAACTAATGAAAAACTGTTTTTT. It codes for CASNRGTNEKLFF. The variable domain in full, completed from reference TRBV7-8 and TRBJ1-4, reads GAGVSQSPRYKVAKRGQDVALRCDPISGHVSLFWYQQALGQGPEFLTYFQNEAQLDKSGLPSDRFFAERPEGSVSTLKIQRTQQEDSAVYLCASNRGTNEKLFFGSGTQLSVL.

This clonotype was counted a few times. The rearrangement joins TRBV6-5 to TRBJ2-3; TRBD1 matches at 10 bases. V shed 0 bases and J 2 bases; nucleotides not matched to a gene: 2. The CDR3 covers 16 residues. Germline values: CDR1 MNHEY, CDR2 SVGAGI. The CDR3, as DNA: TGTGCCAGCAGTTACTCGGGGACAGGGGCCACAGATACGCAGTATTTT. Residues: CASSYSGTGATDTQYF.

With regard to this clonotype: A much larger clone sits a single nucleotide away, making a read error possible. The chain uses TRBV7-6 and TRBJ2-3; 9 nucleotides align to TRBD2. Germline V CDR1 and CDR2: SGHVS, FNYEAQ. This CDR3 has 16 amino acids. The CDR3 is CVSSGGRHESTDTQYF. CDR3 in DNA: TGTGTCAGCAGCGGGGGGCGCCACGAGAGCACAGATACGCAGTATTTT. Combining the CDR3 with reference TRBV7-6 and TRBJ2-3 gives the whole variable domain GAGVSQSPRYKVTKRGQDVALRCDPISGHVSLYWYRQALGQGPEFLTYFNYEAQQDKSGLPNDRFSAERPEGSISTLTIQRTEQRDSAMYRCVSSGGRHESTDTQYFGPGTRLTVL.

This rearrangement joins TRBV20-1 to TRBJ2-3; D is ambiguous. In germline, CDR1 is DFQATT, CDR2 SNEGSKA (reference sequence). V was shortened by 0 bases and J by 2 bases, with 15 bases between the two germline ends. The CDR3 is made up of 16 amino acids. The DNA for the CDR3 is TGCAGTGCTAGAGATACTCGGACCCGATTCACAGATACGCAGTATTTT. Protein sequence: CSARDTRTRFTDTQYF.

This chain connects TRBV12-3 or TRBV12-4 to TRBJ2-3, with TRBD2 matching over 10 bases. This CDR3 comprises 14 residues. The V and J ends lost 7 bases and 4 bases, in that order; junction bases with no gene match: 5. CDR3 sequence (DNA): TGTGCCAGCATTCCTCTAGCGGGAGCAGATACGCAGTATTTT. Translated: CASIPLAGADTQYF.

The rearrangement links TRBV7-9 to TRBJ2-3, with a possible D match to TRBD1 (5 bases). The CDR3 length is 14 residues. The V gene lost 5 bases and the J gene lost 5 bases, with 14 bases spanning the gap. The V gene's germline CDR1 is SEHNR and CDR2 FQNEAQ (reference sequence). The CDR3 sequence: CASSPPGLGDTQYF. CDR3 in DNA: TGTGCCAGCAGCCCACCAGGGTTAGGAGATACGCAGTATTTT.

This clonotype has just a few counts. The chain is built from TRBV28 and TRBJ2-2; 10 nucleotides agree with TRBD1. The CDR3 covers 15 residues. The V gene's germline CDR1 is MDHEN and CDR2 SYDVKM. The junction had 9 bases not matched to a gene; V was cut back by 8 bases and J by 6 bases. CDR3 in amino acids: CASLSRDRGPGELFF. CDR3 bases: TGTGCCAGCCTCAGCCGGGACAGGGGTCCCGGGGAGCTGTTTTTT.

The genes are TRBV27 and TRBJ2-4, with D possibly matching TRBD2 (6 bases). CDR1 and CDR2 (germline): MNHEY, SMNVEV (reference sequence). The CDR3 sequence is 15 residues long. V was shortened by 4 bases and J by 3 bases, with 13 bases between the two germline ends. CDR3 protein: CASSYGPGSKNIQYF. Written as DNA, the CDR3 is TGTGCCAGCAGTTATGGCCCCGGGAGCAAAAACATTCAGTACTTC.

The CDR3, as DNA: TGTGCCAGCAGCTTAGTGGGACAGGGGGCTTGGAGAGAGACCCAGTACTTC. It translates to CASSLVGQGAWRETQYF. This chain connects TRBV7-9 to TRBJ2-5, with 12 positions matching TRBD1. Germline V CDR1 and CDR2: SEHNR, FQNEAQ (reference sequence). With 1 base clipped from V and 4 bases from J, the junction kept 7 bases outside the gene matches. CDR3 length: 17 residues. The full variable domain, completed using reference TRBV7-9 and TRBJ2-5, is DTGVSQNPRHKITKRGQNVTFRCDPISEHNRLYWYRQTLGQGPEFLTYFQNEAQLEKSRLLSDRFSAERPKGSFSTLEIQRTEQGDSAMYLCASSLVGQGAWRETQYFGPGTRLLVL.

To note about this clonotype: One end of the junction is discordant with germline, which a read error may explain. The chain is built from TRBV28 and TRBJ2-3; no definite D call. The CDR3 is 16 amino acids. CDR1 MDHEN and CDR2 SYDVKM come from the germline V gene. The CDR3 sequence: CARSLGRHPDEDTQYF. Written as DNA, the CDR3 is TGTGCCAGAAGTTTGGGCAGACACCCCGATGAGGATACGCAGTATTTT.

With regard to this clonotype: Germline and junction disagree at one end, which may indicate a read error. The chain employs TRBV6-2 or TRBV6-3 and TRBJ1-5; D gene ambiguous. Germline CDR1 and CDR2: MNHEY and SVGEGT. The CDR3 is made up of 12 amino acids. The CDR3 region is CASGFLSQSQHF. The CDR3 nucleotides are TGTGCCAGCGGGTTTCTAAGTCAGTCCCAGCATTTT.

The CDR3 protein is CASRSGLNTEAFF. The CDR3 region has the DNA TGCGCCAGCAGATCAGGGTTGAACACTGAAGCTTTCTTT. The chain combines TRBV10-2 with TRBJ1-1; maybe TRBD1 (5 bases). The V gene's germline CDR1 is WSHSY and CDR2 SAAADI. Trimming removed 6 bases at V and 0 bases at J, with 8 bases between. The CDR3 consists of 13 residues.

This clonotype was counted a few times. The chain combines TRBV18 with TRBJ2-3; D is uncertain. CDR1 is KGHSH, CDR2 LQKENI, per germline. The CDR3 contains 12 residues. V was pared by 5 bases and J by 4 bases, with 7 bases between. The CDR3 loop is CASSTLSDTQYF. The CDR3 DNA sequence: TGTGCCAGCTCAACGCTTTCAGATACGCAGTATTTT.